The 17 T cell receptor beta chains below were found in one sample sequenced in a study of blood T cell repertoires in COVID-19. TCRdb keeps only in-frame clones here, not all; method: immunoSEQ multiplex PCR. The data show 95,000 to 150,000 clones, with roughly 87% seen just once and 25% to 30% held by the top ten. Sample: peripheral blood. These receptors were taken from a woman at least 80 years old with acute or convalescent COVID-19.

This clone was seen more than once but under ten times. The chain links TRBV12-3 or TRBV12-4 to TRBJ1-1; no clear D. This CDR3 comprises 11 residues. The V gene lost 1 base and the J gene lost 8 bases, with 5 bases spanning the gap. CDR3 DNA sequence: TGTGCCAGCAGTTTAGGAGGGGAAGCTTTCTTT. It encodes CASSLGGEAFF.

This CDR3 is CASSSQAYGYTF. CDR3 nucleotide sequence: TGTGCCAGCAGTTCCCAGGCCTATGGCTACACCTTC. This sequence joins TRBV2 and TRBJ1-2; D remains unclear. V was pared by 5 bases and J by 4 bases, with 8 bases between. Germline CDR1 is SNHLY and CDR2 is FYNNEI. This CDR3 contains 12 residues.

The chain carries TRBV5-6 and TRBJ1-1; TRBD1 agrees at 7 bases. Per germline, CDR1 SGHDT and CDR2 YYEEEE. Losses at the gene ends were 0 bases for V and 12 bases for J; bases not matched to a gene: 5. The CDR3 is 12 residues long. CDR3 DNA: TGTGCCAGCAGCTTGGGACAGGGTGACTCTTTCTTT. Amino acids: CASSLGQGDSFF.

The sample holds one count of this clone. This chain links TRBV4-2 with TRBJ1-1; the match to TRBD1 covers 7 bases. V was pared by 0 bases and J by 3 bases, with 10 bases of the junction left unmatched. The CDR3 runs to 17 residues. Germline V gene data show CDR1 as LGHNA and CDR2 as YNFKEQ. The CDR3 loop is CASSQEPRTGYYTEAFF. The CDR3 DNA reads TGTGCCAGCAGCCAAGAGCCCAGGACAGGATATTACACTGAAGCTTTCTTT.

This rearrangement joins TRBV13 to TRBJ1-2; D is possibly TRBD1 (5 bases). Germline loops: CDR1 PRHDT, CDR2 FYEKMQ (reference sequence). CDR3 length: 13 amino acids. V lost 2 bases and J lost 4, with 8 bases in between. Written as DNA, the CDR3 is TGTGCCAGCAGCTTACAGGGTATCTATGGCTACACCTTC. Translated: CASSLQGIYGYTF.

The CDR3 DNA sequence: TGTGCCAGCAGTTTTTTCGGGACATTAAAAGAGACCCAGTACTTC. Protein product: CASSFFGTLKETQYF. The rearrangement links TRBV2 to TRBJ2-5, with a tentative D call TRBD1 (6 bases). Trimming cost V 5 bases and J 3 bases, with 16 bases left between them. The CDR3 is 15 residues long. Germline CDR1 is SNHLY and CDR2 is FYNNEI.

The chain has TRBV7-9 and TRBJ2-5, with 7 nucleotides matching TRBD2. The germline V gene has CDR1 SEHNR and CDR2 FQNEAQ (reference sequence). Trimming took 5 bases from V and 4 from J; bases not matched to a gene: 4. The CDR3 contains 13 residues. The CDR3: CASSPPGGETQYF. In nucleotides, the CDR3 is TGTGCCAGCAGCCCCCCGGGGGGAGAGACCCAGTACTTC.

The chain joins TRBV27 to TRBJ1-1; possible D gene TRBD1, 5 bases. From germline, CDR1 is MNHEY and CDR2 SMNVEV (reference sequence). V was trimmed by 6 bases and J by 3 bases, leaving 17 bases between them. The CDR3 contains 15 residues. The CDR3 protein is CASSQMGGGYTEAFF. The CDR3 region has the DNA TGTGCCAGCAGCCAAATGGGGGGGGGTTACACTGAAGCTTTCTTT.

This chain connects TRBV21-1 to TRBJ1-1. TRBV21-1 is classified as a pseudogene. The CDR3 runs 15 residues. CDR3 sequence: CASSTLGETNTEAFF. In DNA, the CDR3 is TGTGCCAGCAGCACTTTGGGAGAGACGAACACTGAAGCTTTCTTT.

The chain has TRBV2 and TRBJ1-4, with TRBD1 identical over 7 bases. The germline V gene has CDR1 SNHLY and CDR2 FYNNEI. Trimming took 8 bases from V and 5 from J; bases not matched to a gene: 5. This CDR3 region has 13 residues. The CDR3 here is CASLRDRNEKLFF. In nucleotides, the CDR3 is TGTGCCAGCCTCCGGGACAGAAATGAAAAACTGTTTTTT. The full variable domain, in which reference TRBV2 and TRBJ1-4 provide the parts outside the CDR3, is EPEVTQTPSHQVTQMGQEVILRCVPISNHLYFYWYRQILGQKVEFLVSFYNNEISEKSEIFDDQFSVERPDGSNFTLKIRSTKLEDSAMYFCASLRDRNEKLFFGSGTQLSVL.

The genes are TRBV6-5 and TRBJ1-4; D call uncertain. V dropped 0 bases and J dropped 7 bases, with 12 bases sitting between them. Germline-derived CDR1 and CDR2 are MNHEY and SVGAGI. This CDR3 comprises 15 residues. The CDR3 reads CASSYSRGTVEKLFF. The CDR3 DNA reads TGTGCCAGCAGTTACTCTCGAGGCACCGTTGAAAAACTGTTTTTT.

This clone was seen just once. The rearrangement links TRBV19 to TRBJ1-1, with 9 nucleotides matching TRBD1. The CDR3 sequence is 13 residues long. With V trimmed by 8 bases and J by 3 bases, 4 bases remained unmatched. Germline V CDR1 and CDR2: LNHDA, SQIVND (reference sequence). The CDR3 bases are TGTGCCAGTGACAGGGGGATTGACACTGAAGCTTTCTTT. Its translation is CASDRGIDTEAFF.

In its sample, this clone was seen a few times. This chain connects TRBV7-9 to TRBJ1-2; D perhaps matches TRBD1 (6 bases). Trimming shortened V by 5 bases and J by 5 bases, and 15 bases separated the two germline ends. Germline V gene data show CDR1 as SEHNR and CDR2 as FQNEAQ (reference sequence). The CDR3 length is 14 residues. The CDR3 bases are TGTGCCAGCAGCGCCCAGGGGCGCGATTATGGCTACACCTTC. Protein product: CASSAQGRDYGYTF.

The chain recombines TRBV20-1 with TRBJ1-2; a possible D gene is TRBD1 (5 bases). V dropped 5 bases and J dropped 8 bases, with 12 bases sitting between them. CDR3 size: 11 residues. CDR1 is DFQATT, CDR2 SNEGSKA, per germline (reference sequence). This CDR3 reads CSAPGGRGYTF. CDR3 DNA: TGCAGTGCTCCTGGGGGGAGAGGCTACACCTTC.

The chain combines TRBV19 with TRBJ2-4; 8 nucleotides match TRBD2. The CDR3 extends over 22 amino acids. Germline CDR1 is LNHDA and CDR2 is SQIVND (reference sequence). Trimming at V came to 6 bases and at J to 3 bases, leaving 28 bases not matched to a gene. The CDR3 loop reads CASSTFVGGAGSGVPGKNIQYF. In nucleotides, the CDR3 is TGTGCCAGTAGCACCTTTGTGGGGGGCGCTGGTAGCGGGGTGCCGGGCAAAAACATTCAGTACTTC.

This clone was observed a single time. V gene TRBV18 combines with J gene TRBJ2-1; TRBD2 is a possible D gene (6 bases). CDR3 size: 18 residues. The germline CDR1 and CDR2 sequences are KGHSH and LQKENI. The V gene lost 1 base and the J gene lost 6 bases, with 22 bases spanning the gap. CDR3 sequence: CASSPLGGAAITRNEQFF. In DNA, the CDR3 is TGTGCCAGCTCACCACTCGGCGGGGCGGCGATAACCCGCAATGAGCAGTTCTTC.

This clone was detected only once. The chain couples TRBV6-5 to TRBJ2-3, with D perhaps matching TRBD1 (6 bases). Trimming took 10 bases from V and 1 from J, leaving 18 bases between them. The CDR3 runs to 15 residues. Germline-derived CDR1 and CDR2 are MNHEY and SVGAGI. The DNA of the CDR3 is TGTGCCACCGCGGCAGGGGCCGACGGCACAGATACGCAGTATTTT. Translating gives CATAAGADGTDTQYF.